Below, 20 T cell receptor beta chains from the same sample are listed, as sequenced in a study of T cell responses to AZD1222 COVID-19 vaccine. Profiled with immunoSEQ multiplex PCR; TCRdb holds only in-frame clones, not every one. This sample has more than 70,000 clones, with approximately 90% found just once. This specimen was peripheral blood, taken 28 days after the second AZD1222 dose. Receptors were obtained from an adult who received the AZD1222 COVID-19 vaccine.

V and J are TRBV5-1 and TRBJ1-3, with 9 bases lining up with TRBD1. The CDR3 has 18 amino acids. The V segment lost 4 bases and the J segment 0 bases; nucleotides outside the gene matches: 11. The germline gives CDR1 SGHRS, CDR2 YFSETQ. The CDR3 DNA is TGCGCCAGCAGCGTGGGACAGGGCCGCGTTAACTCTGGAAACACCATATATTTT. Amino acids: CASSVGQGRVNSGNTIYF.

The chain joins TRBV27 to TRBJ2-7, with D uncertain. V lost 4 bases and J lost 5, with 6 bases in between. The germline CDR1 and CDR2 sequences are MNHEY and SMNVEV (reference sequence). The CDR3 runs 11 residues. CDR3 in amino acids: CASSYLDEQYF. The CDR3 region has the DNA TGTGCCAGCAGTTACCTGGACGAGCAGTACTTC.

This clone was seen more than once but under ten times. In nucleotides, the CDR3 is TGTGCCAGCTCACCGGGCCGATTGAGCACAGATACGCAGTATTTT. Translated: CASSPGRLSTDTQYF. The V and J genes are TRBV18 and TRBJ2-3; D remains ambiguous. Between the trimmed V and J ends, which lost 3 bases and 0 bases, there was a span of 10 bases. Germline V gene lookup returns CDR1 KGHSH and CDR2 LQKENI. This CDR3 spans 15 amino acids.

DNA for the CDR3: TGTGCCACCAAAGGGGACCTGAACACCGGGGAGCTGTTTTTT. Its translation is CATKGDLNTGELFF. The V and J genes are TRBV15 and TRBJ2-2; either TRBD1 or TRBD2 may supply D (5 bases each). The V gene's germline CDR1 is LNHNV and CDR2 YYDKDF (reference sequence). This CDR3 comprises 14 residues. Trimming removed 7 bases at V and 1 base at J, with 10 bases between. Looking up the rest from reference TRBV15 and TRBJ2-2 gives the full variable domain: DAMVIQNPRYQVTQFGKPVTLSCSQTLNHNVMYWYQQKSSQAPKLLFHYYDKDFNNEADTPDNFQSRRPNTSFCFLDIRSPGLGDTAMYLCATKGDLNTGELFFGEGSRLTVL.

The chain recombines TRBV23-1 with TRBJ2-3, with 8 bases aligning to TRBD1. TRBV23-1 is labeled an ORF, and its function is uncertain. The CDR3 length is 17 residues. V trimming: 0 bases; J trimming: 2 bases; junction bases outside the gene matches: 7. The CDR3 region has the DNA TGCGCCAGCAGTCAATCCCAGGGGGCTAGGGACACAGATACGCAGTATTTT. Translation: CASSQSQGARDTDTQYF.

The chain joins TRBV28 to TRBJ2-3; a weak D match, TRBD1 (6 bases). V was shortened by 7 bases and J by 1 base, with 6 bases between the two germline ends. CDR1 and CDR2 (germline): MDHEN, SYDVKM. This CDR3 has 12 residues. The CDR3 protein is CASKGGTDTQYF. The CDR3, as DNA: TGTGCCAGCAAGGGGGGCACAGATACGCAGTATTTT.

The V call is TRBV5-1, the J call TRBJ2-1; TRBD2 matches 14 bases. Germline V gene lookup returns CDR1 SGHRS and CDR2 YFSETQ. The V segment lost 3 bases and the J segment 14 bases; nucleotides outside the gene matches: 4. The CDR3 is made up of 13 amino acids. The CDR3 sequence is CASSSGLAGGKFF. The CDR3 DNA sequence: TGCGCCAGCAGCTCCGGACTAGCGGGAGGAAAGTTCTTC.

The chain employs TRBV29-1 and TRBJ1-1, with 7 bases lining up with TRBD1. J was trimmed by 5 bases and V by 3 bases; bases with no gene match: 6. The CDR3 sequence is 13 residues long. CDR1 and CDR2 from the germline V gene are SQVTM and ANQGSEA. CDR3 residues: CSVDVQGKTEAFF. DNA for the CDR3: TGCAGCGTTGATGTACAGGGGAAGACTGAAGCTTTCTTT.

The CDR3 coding sequence is TGCGCCAGCAGCCCCGAGCGGGGGGACTACAATGAGCAGTTCTTC. Its translation is CASSPERGDYNEQFF. This rearrangement joins TRBV5-1 to TRBJ2-1; 9 bases align to TRBD2. Germline CDR1 is SGHRS and CDR2 is YFSETQ. The trim removed 4 bases at V and 3 bases at J, leaving 5 bases unmatched. The CDR3 is made up of 15 amino acids.

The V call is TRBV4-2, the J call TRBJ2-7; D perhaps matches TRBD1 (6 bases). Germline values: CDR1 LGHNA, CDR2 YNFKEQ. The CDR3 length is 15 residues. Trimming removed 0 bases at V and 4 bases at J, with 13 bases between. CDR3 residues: CASSQDYGQRYEQYF. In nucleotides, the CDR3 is TGTGCCAGCAGCCAAGATTATGGACAGAGATACGAGCAGTACTTC.

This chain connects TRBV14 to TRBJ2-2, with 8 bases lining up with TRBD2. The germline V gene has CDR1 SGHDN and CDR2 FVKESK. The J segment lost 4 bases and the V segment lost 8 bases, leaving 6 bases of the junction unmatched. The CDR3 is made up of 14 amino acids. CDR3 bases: TGTGCCAGCGGTATAGCGGGAACCACCGGGGAGCTGTTTTTT. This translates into CASGIAGTTGELFF.

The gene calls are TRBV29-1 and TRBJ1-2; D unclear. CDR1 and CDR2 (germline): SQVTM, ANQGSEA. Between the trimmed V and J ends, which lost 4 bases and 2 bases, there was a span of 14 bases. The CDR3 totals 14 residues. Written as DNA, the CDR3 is TGCAGCGTTGGCGGGAACGCACTAAACTATGGCTACACCTTC. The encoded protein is CSVGGNALNYGYTF.

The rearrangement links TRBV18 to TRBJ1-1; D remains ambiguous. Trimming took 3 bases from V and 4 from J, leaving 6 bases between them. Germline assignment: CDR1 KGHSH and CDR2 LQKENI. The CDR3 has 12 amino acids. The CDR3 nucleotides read TGTGCCAGCTCACCGACCGCCACTGAAGCTTTCTTT. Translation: CASSPTATEAFF.

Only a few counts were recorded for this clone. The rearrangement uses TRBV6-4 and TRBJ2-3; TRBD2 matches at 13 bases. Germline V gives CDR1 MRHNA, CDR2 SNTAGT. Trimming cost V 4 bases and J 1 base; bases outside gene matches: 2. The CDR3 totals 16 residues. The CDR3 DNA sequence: TGTGCCAGCAGTGGGACTAGCGGGAGCGGCACAGATACGCAGTATTTT. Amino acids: CASSGTSGSGTDTQYF.

The CDR3 DNA follows: TGTGCCAGCAGTTTATCGAGGACAGGGTATCAGCCCCAGCATTTT. Its translation is CASSLSRTGYQPQHF. V and J are TRBV27 and TRBJ1-5; 8 positions match TRBD1. Germline V gene sequence: CDR1 MNHEY, CDR2 SMNVEV (reference sequence). V lost 0 bases and J lost 5; bases outside the gene matches: 3. The CDR3 is 15 amino acids.

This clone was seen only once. The CDR3 DNA follows: TGTGCCAGCAGCTTCCGGCTTGGCTATGGCTACACCTTC. It translates to CASSFRLGYGYTF. The chain is built from TRBV7-8 and TRBJ1-2; no reliable D call. Trimming stripped 3 bases from V and 4 bases from J, with 9 bases between. The length of the CDR3 is 13 residues. Germline V gene data show CDR1 as SGHVS and CDR2 as FQNEAQ.

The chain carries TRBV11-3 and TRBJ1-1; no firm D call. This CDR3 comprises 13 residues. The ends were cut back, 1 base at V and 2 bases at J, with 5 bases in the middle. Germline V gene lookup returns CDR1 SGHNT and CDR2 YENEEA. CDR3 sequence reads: CASSLGPNTEAFF. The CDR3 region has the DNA TGTGCCAGCAGCTTAGGACCCAACACTGAAGCTTTCTTT.

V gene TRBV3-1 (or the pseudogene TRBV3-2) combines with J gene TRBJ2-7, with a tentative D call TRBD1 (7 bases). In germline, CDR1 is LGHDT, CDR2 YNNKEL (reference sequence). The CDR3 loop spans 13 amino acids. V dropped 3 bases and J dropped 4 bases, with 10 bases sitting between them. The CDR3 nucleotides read TGTGCCAGCAGCCAGGGGGGACAGTACGAGCAGTACTTC. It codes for CASSQGGQYEQYF.

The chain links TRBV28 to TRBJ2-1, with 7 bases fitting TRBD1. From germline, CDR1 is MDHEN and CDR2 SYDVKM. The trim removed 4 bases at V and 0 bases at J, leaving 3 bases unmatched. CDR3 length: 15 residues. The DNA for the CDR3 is TGTGCCAGCAGTTCACAGGGGAGCTCCTACAATGAGCAGTTCTTC. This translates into CASSSQGSSYNEQFF.

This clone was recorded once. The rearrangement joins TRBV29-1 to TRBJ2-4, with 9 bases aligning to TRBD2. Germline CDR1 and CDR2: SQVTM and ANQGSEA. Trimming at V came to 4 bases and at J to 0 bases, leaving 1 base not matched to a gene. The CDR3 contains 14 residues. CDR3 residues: CSVASGTAKNIQYF. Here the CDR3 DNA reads TGCAGCGTTGCTAGCGGGACAGCCAAAAACATTCAGTACTTC.